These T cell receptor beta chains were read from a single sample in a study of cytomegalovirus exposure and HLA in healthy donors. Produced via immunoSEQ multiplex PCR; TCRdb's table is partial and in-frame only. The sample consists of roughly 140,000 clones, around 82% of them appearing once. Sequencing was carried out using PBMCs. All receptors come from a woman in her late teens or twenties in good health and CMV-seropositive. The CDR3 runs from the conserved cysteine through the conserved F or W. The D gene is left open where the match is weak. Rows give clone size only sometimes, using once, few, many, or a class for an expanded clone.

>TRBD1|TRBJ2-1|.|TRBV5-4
TGTGCCAGCAGCTTCAGGACAGGGATCTACAATGAGCAGTTCTTC
CASSFRTGIYNEQFF
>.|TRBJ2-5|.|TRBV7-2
TGTGCCAGCAGCCTAGGGTCGGGGCAAGAGACCCAGTACTTC
CASSLGSGQETQYF
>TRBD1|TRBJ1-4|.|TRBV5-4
TGTGCCAGCAGCGTGGACAGGGCGGCTGAAAAACTGTTTTTT
CASSVDRAAEKLFF
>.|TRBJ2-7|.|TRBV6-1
TGTGCCAGCAGTGCCGCCAGTACCTACGAGCAGTACTTC
CASSAASTYEQYF
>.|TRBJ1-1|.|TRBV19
TGTGCCAGTAGCGGACAGCCGAAATCTGGTGAAGCTTTCTTT
CASSGQPKSGEAFF
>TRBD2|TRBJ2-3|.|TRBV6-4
TGTGCCAGCAGCGGGACTAGCGGGGGGGCAGATACGCAGTATTTT
CASSGTSGGADTQYF
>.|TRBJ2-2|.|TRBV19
TGTGCCAGTAGCCTTCTGACTGGAAACACCGGGGAGCTGTTTTTT
CASSLLTGNTGELFF
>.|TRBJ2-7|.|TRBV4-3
TGCGCCAGCAGCCAAGAACCGGGGACTTCCTACGAGCAGTACTTC
CASSQEPGTSYEQYF
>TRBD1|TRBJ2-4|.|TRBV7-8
TGTGCCAGCAGCTTACCCACACCGGACAGGGGGCAGGACATTCAGTACTTC
CASSLPTPDRGQDIQYF
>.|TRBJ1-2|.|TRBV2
TGTGCCACAGCACAGGGTACTAACTATGGCTACACCTTC
CATAQGTNYGYTF
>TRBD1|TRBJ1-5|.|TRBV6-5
TGTGCCAGCAGTAGGGACAGCGTCAATCAGCCCCAGCATTTT
CASSRDSVNQPQHF
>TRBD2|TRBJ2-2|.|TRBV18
TGTGCCAGCTCAAAAGTCCCGCGGGGGGGACTCACCGGGGAGCTGTTTTTT
CASSKVPRGGLTGELFF
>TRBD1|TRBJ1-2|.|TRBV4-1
TGCGCCAGCAGCCACCCGGGACAGGTCTATGGCTACACCTTC
CASSHPGQVYGYTF
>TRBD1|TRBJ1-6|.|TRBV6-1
TGTGCCAGCAGTGCCCGACAGGGCGTAAATTCACCCCTCCACTTT
CASSARQGVNSPLHF
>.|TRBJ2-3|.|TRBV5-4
TGTGCCAGCAGCTTAACAGGGAACACAGATACGCAGTATTTT
CASSLTGNTDTQYF
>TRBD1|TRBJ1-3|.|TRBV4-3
TGCGCCAGCAGCCAGGGACTCCAGACAGGGAGAAACACCATATATTTT
CASSQGLQTGRNTIYF
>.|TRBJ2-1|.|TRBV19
TGTGCCAGTAGTATAGAGGGGGGAGTGCAGTTCTTC
CASSIEGGVQFF
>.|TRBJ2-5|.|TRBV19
TGTGCCAGTAGCCGCGGGATTCAAGAGACCCAGTACTTC
CASSRGIQETQYF
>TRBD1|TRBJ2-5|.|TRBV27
TGTGCCAGCAGTTTAGGACAGGGATGGCGGGAGACCCAGTACTTC
CASSLGQGWRETQYF
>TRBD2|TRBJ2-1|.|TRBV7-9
TGTGCCAGCAGCCCGGCTAGCGGGGGGAATGAGCAGTTCTTC
CASSPASGGNEQFF
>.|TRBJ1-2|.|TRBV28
TGTGCCAGCAGTTCATCAGGGCAGGGGTACTATGGCTACACCTTC
CASSSSGQGYYGYTF
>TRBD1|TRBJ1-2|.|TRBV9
TGTGCCAGCAGCGAGACCCTCACAGGGGGCCAGGGCTACACCTTC
CASSETLTGGQGYTF
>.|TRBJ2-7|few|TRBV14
TGTGCCAGCAGCCAAAAGCGCAGAGGCTACGAGCAGTACTTC
CASSQKRRGYEQYF
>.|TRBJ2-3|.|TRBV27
TGTGCCAGCAGTTTATTCGGGAGCGCCAGCACAGATACGCAGTATTTT
CASSLFGSASTDTQYF
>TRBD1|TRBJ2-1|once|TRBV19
TGTGCCAGTAGTACCGACAGGGGGCTCTTCAATGAGCAGTTCTTC
CASSTDRGLFNEQFF
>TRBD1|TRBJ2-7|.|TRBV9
TGTGCCAGCAGCGTGGGTTTGGGGACAGCCTACGAGCAGTACTTC
CASSVGLGTAYEQYF
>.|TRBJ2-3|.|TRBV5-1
TGCGCCAGCAGCTTAACAGGGGACTTAACAGATACGCAGTATTTT
CASSLTGDLTDTQYF
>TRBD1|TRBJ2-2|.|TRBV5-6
TGTGCCAGCAGCTTGCGTGGGACAGGGGGCCTTCGTACCGGGGAGCTGTTTTTT
CASSLRGTGGLRTGELFF
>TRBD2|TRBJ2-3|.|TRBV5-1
TGCGCCAGCAGCGGCGGACTAGCGGGGGGTAGCACAGATACGCAGTATTTT
CASSGGLAGGSTDTQYF
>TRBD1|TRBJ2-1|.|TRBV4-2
TGTGCCAGCAGCCAACAGTGGGACAGGGGAAGCGACAATGAGCAGTTCTTC
CASSQQWDRGSDNEQFF
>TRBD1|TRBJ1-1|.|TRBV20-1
TGCAGTGCTTGGACAGGGGAGGAAGCTTTCTTT
CSAWTGEEAFF
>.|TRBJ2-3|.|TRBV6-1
TGTGCCGGCCGGGACACCTATAGCACAGATACGCAGTATTTT
CAGRDTYSTDTQYF
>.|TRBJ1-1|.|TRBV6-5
TGTGCCATCAATTCGGTGATTGAAGCTTTCTTT
CAINSVIEAFF
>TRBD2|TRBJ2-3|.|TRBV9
TGTGCCAGCAGCGTGGGAGAGGGGACTAGCGGGGGAGATACGCAGTATTTT
CASSVGEGTSGGDTQYF
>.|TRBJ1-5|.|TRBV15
TGTGCCACCAGCAGAGGCAAGTCCCAAAGGACAGTAGTAAGCAATCAGCCCCAGCATTTT
CATSRGKSQRTVVSNQPQHF
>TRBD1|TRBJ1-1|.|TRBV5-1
TGCGCCAGCACACCGGGACAGGGGTTAGGGAACACTGAAGCTTTCTTT
CASTPGQGLGNTEAFF
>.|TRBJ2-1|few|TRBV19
TGTGCCAGTACAATGGGGGGGCGCGAGTTCTTC
CASTMGGREFF
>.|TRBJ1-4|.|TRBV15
TGTGCCACCAGCAGAGCGGCAGGGAATGAAAAACTGTTTTTT
CATSRAAGNEKLFF
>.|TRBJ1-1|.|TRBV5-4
TGTGCCAGCAGCTTAGCAGGGCCCACTGAAGCTTTCTTT
CASSLAGPTEAFF
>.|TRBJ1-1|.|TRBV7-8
TGTGCCAGCAGCTTAGATCAGGCCCTGAACACTGAAGCTTTCTTT
CASSLDQALNTEAFF
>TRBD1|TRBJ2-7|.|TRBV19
TGTGCCAGTAGCCCTCGGTCGGGACAGGGTTCCTACGAGCAGTACTTC
CASSPRSGQGSYEQYF
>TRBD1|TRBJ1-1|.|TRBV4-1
TGCGCCAGCAGCCCCCACAGGGGTTGGGATACTGAAGCTTTCTTT
CASSPHRGWDTEAFF
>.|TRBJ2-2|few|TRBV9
TGTGCCAGCAGCGGCGGGGACAGCACGAACACCGGGGAGCTGTTTTTT
CASSGGDSTNTGELFF
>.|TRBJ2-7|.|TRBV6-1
TGTGCCAGCAGTGAATGGAGGAATGAGCAGTACTTC
CASSEWRNEQYF
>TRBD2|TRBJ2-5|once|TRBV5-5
TGTGCCAGCAGCTTGTCGGGGGGGGGACAACAGGAGACCCAGTACTTC
CASSLSGGGQQETQYF
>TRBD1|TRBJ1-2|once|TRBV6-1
TGTGCCAGCAGTGGTGACAGGGGGCGCCCCGAGGATGGCTACACCTTC
CASSGDRGRPEDGYTF